What follows is one TCR beta chain and its context. No antigen is known for it. The assay was immunoSEQ multiplex PCR, and TCRdb's table has in-frame clones only and misses some. The repertoire consists of hundreds of thousands of clones, with more than 80% occurring once and the leading ten covering approximately 0.8%. This entry is derived from a study of cytomegalovirus exposure and HLA in healthy donors. J lost 8 bases, V lost 1 base, and 5 bases had no gene match. This CDR3 region has 15 residues. Germline loops: CDR1 SGHDT, CDR2 YYEEEE. Overall study findings and caveats: Cytomegalovirus association was listed for about 150 TCR beta chains.

The V call is TRBV5-6, the J call TRBJ2-1; 11 nucleotides agree with TRBD2. The sequencing input was PBMCs. The clonotype was recovered from a young woman in good health and CMV-seronegative. DNA of the CDR3: TGTGCCAGCAGCTTGTCACTAGCGGGAGCTGATGAGCAGTTCTTC. Residues: CASSLSLAGADEQFF.